What follows are 31 T cell receptor beta chains derived from one specimen sequenced in a study of blood T cell repertoires in COVID-19. The data were produced by immunoSEQ multiplex PCR, yet TCRdb's version contains in-frame clones alone and is incomplete. The sample comprises some 250,000 clones, roughly 80% of which are singletons, and approximately 7.2% rests with the top ten. The material sequenced was peripheral blood. Receptors were obtained from a woman at least 80 years old with acute or convalescent COVID-19.

The J gene is TRBJ1-1, the V gene TRBV9; D uncertain. Per the germline V gene, CDR1 is SGDLS and CDR2 is YYNGEE. CDR3 length equals 14 residues. Trimming removed 0 bases from V and 1 base from J, with 7 bases in between. The CDR3 nucleotides read TGTGCCAGCAGCGTAGGACACCCGAACACTGAAGCTTTCTTT. Translation gives CASSVGHPNTEAFF.

The gene calls are TRBV6-5 and TRBJ1-1; 8 bases align to TRBD1. This CDR3 has 15 residues. Germline V gene lookup returns CDR1 MNHEY and CDR2 SVGAGI. The ends lost 2 bases at V and 4 bases at J; junction bases unmatched: 6. CDR3 sequence (DNA): TGTGCCAGCAGTTACGGAAACAGGGGGGGCACTGAAGCTTTCTTT. This codes for CASSYGNRGGTEAFF.

V gene TRBV6-2 or TRBV6-3 combines with J gene TRBJ2-1; 16 bases fit TRBD2. From germline, CDR1 is MNHEY and CDR2 SVGEGT. The CDR3 loop spans 19 amino acids. Germline trimming cut 2 bases from V and 1 base from J; bases unmatched to any gene: 5. CDR3 sequence: CASSYAGLAGGRSYNEQFF. DNA of the CDR3: TGTGCCAGCAGTTACGCGGGACTAGCGGGGGGGCGATCCTACAATGAGCAGTTCTTC.

The V gene is TRBV28, the J gene TRBJ1-3, with TRBD1 matching over 9 bases. The CDR3 runs 17 residues. Germline trimming cut 8 bases from V and 0 bases from J; bases unmatched to any gene: 11. The germline CDR1 and CDR2 sequences are MDHEN and SYDVKM. CDR3 sequence: CASLVSGQGSSGNTIYF. CDR3 sequence (DNA): TGTGCCAGCCTAGTGTCGGGACAGGGAAGCTCTGGAAACACCATATATTTT.

This chain uses TRBV2 with TRBJ1-1, with D possibly TRBD1 on 5 matching bases. Trimming pared 7 bases from V and 0 bases from J, leaving 15 bases between. The CDR3 is made up of 15 amino acids. CDR1 SNHLY and CDR2 FYNNEI come from the germline V gene. The CDR3: CASTPFGGMNTEAFF. The DNA for the CDR3 is TGTGCCAGCACCCCTTTCGGGGGGATGAACACTGAAGCTTTCTTT.

The chain joins TRBV6-5 to TRBJ2-3, with 11 bases matching TRBD2. CDR3 length: 16 amino acids. Trimming cost V 0 bases and J 6 bases; bases outside gene matches: 5. Germline V lookup: CDR1 MNHEY, CDR2 SVGAGI. The CDR3 here is CASSYSLAGGWDTQYF. CDR3 nucleotide sequence: TGTGCCAGCAGTTACTCGCTAGCGGGGGGATGGGATACGCAGTATTTT.

J is TRBJ1-1 and V is TRBV19; 7 bases align to TRBD1. The CDR3 runs 15 residues. CDR1 is LNHDA, CDR2 SQIVND, per germline (reference sequence). V dropped 6 bases and J dropped 5; count of bases not matched to a gene: 12. The CDR3 reads CASSLLGQLRTEAFF. The CDR3, as DNA: TGTGCCAGTAGCCTTCTGGGACAGTTGAGGACTGAAGCTTTCTTT.

CDR3 DNA sequence: TGTGCCAGCAGGGCCGGGGGTGGTTCACCCCTCCACTTT. Translated, it gives CASRAGGGSPLHF. V usage is TRBV28 and J usage is TRBJ1-6; D may be TRBD1 (5 bases). This CDR3 contains 13 residues. Looked up from germline, CDR1 is MDHEN and CDR2 is SYDVKM. Trimming took off 6 bases at V and 9 bases at J, with 12 bases between the two ends.

CDR3 loop: CASSQESVKNIQYF. CDR3 DNA sequence: TGTGCCAGCAGCCAAGAAAGCGTAAAAAACATTCAGTACTTC. The chain has TRBV3-1 (or the pseudogene TRBV3-2) and TRBJ2-4; D ambiguous. CDR3 length: 14 residues. Per the germline V gene, CDR1 is LGHDT and CDR2 is YNNKEL (reference sequence). The V gene lost 0 bases and the J gene lost 4 bases, with 7 bases spanning the gap.

This clone was detected only a few times. The genes are TRBV16 and TRBJ1-2, with 9 positions matching TRBD1. The CDR3 contains 17 residues. The germline V gene encodes CDR1 KGHSY and CDR2 FQNENV. With V trimmed by 4 bases and J by 6 bases, 15 bases remained unmatched. CDR3 bases: TGTGCCAGCAGCCTAACGGGGAGGGACAGGGATTTTGATGGCTACACCTTC. Translated, it gives CASSLTGRDRDFDGYTF.

The gene calls are TRBV5-5 and TRBJ1-2; 7 bases line up with TRBD1. V dropped 4 bases and J dropped 2; count of bases not matched to a gene: 5. The length of the CDR3 is 14 residues. Per germline, CDR1 SGHKS and CDR2 YYEKEE (reference sequence). This CDR3 reads CASSRTGANYGYTF. The CDR3 coding sequence is TGTGCCAGCAGCCGGACAGGCGCGAACTATGGCTACACCTTC.

The rearrangement uses TRBV3-1 (or the pseudogene TRBV3-2) and TRBJ1-2; D possibly corresponds to TRBD1 (6 bases). Germline assignment: CDR1 LGHDT and CDR2 YNNKEL (reference sequence). This CDR3 comprises 17 residues. Trimming shortened V by 1 base and J by 6 bases, and 21 bases separated the two germline ends. The CDR3 reads CASSQVAAGARVNGYTF. CDR3 nucleotide sequence: TGTGCCAGCAGCCAAGTGGCAGCAGGGGCGCGAGTAAATGGCTACACCTTC.

The V call is TRBV27, the J call TRBJ2-1; D gene ambiguous. V was shortened by 4 bases and J by 3 bases, with 7 bases between the two germline ends. Germline V gene lookup returns CDR1 MNHEY and CDR2 SMNVEV (reference sequence). The CDR3 is 13 residues long. The CDR3 coding sequence is TGTGCCAGCAGTTCCACTGTCTACAATGAGCAGTTCTTC. This sequence encodes CASSSTVYNEQFF.

The chain recombines TRBV5-1 with TRBJ2-2, with TRBD1 matching 8 bases. Germline V gene data show CDR1 as SGHRS and CDR2 as YFSETQ. The CDR3 has 16 residues. V lost 3 bases to trimming and J lost 2 bases; unmatched junction nucleotides: 6. In nucleotides, the CDR3 is TGCGCCAGCAGCTACGCAGGGGGCCCAAACACCGGGGAGCTGTTTTTT. It is translated as CASSYAGGPNTGELFF.

This clone was seen only once. The CDR3, as DNA: TGTGCCTGGAGTGACCAGGGGCTTTTGGAGACCCAGTACTTC. Translation: CAWSDQGLLETQYF. The chain carries TRBV30 and TRBJ2-5, with D perhaps matching TRBD1 (6 bases). V lost 1 base and J 5 bases, leaving 14 bases between the germline ends. The V gene's germline CDR1 is GTSNPN and CDR2 SVGIG (reference sequence). The CDR3 covers 14 residues. Combining the CDR3 with reference TRBV30 and TRBJ2-5 gives the whole variable domain SQTIHQWPATLVQPVGSPLSLECTVEGTSNPNLYWYRQAAGRGLQLLFYSVGIGQISSEVPQNLSASRPQDRQFILSSKKLLLSDSGFYLCAWSDQGLLETQYFGPGTRLLVL.

The chain recombines TRBV29-1 with TRBJ1-1; a possible D gene is TRBD1 (6 bases). Germline CDR1 is SQVTM and CDR2 is ANQGSEA. The ends were cut back, 4 bases at V and 5 bases at J, with 14 bases in the middle. This CDR3 has 13 amino acids. CDR3 sequence: CSVGNTGRTEAFF. The CDR3 DNA is TGCAGCGTTGGGAATACAGGGAGAACTGAAGCTTTCTTT.

This clone was seen only once. The V call is TRBV3-1 (or the pseudogene TRBV3-2), the J call TRBJ1-1, with no clear D. CDR3 length equals 12 residues. Trimming cost V 3 bases and J 7 bases, with 9 bases left between them. Germline CDR1 reads LGHDT; CDR2 reads YNNKEL (reference sequence). CDR3 sequence (DNA): TGTGCCAGCAGCCAGTCCCAGGTTGAAGCTTTCTTT. It encodes CASSQSQVEAFF.

The chain recombines TRBV20-1 with TRBJ2-7, with no clear D. The CDR3 has 11 amino acids. CDR1 and CDR2 from the germline V gene are DFQATT and SNEGSKA (reference sequence). The V end lost 5 bases, the J end lost 4 bases, and 9 bases lay between the germline ends. CDR3 region: CSAAGSYEQYF. CDR3 nucleotides: TGCAGTGCTGCTGGCAGTTACGAGCAGTACTTC.

The rearrangement joins TRBV19 to TRBJ1-4, with a tentative D call TRBD1 (6 bases). Per germline, CDR1 LNHDA and CDR2 SQIVND (reference sequence). V lost 3 bases and J 5 bases, leaving 10 bases between the germline ends. The CDR3 extends over 14 amino acids. This CDR3 reads CASSIRQGNEKLFF. CDR3 sequence (DNA): TGTGCCAGTAGTATTCGGCAGGGGAATGAAAAACTGTTTTTT.

The chain links TRBV15 to TRBJ2-2; D may be TRBD2 (6 bases). The ends were cut back, 0 bases at V and 5 bases at J, with 7 bases in the middle. Per the germline V gene, CDR1 is LNHNV and CDR2 is YYDKDF (reference sequence). The CDR3 has 14 residues. CDR3 protein: CATSRDGGTGELFF. CDR3 nucleotide sequence: TGTGCCACCAGCAGAGACGGGGGAACCGGGGAGCTGTTTTTT.

Written as DNA, the CDR3 is TGTGCCAGCAGCCTAGCGGAGGCCTCTGGAAACACCATATATTTT. Translation: CASSLAEASGNTIYF. This sequence joins TRBV5-5 and TRBJ1-3; D is unresolved. CDR1 SGHKS and CDR2 YYEKEE come from the germline V gene (reference sequence). The V end lost 4 bases, the J end lost 0 bases, and 11 bases lay between the germline ends. The CDR3 covers 15 residues. Drawing the rest from reference TRBV5-5 and TRBJ1-3, the complete variable domain is DAGVTQSPTHLIKTRGQQVTLRCSPISGHKSVSWYQQVLGQGPQFIFQYYEKEERGRGNFPDRFSARQFPNYSSELNVNALLLGDSALYLCASSLAEASGNTIYFGEGSWLTVV.

This clone has a handful of counts. The chain couples TRBV29-1 to TRBJ2-1; TRBD2 matches 9 bases. Germline CDR1 reads SQVTM; CDR2 reads ANQGSEA. V lost 6 bases and J lost 4; bases outside the gene matches: 10. The length of the CDR3 is 15 residues. The CDR3 reads CSVDTRGGVYNEQFF. In DNA form, the CDR3 reads TGCAGCGTCGACACGCGGGGGGGTGTGTACAATGAGCAGTTCTTC.

V usage is TRBV6-5 and J usage is TRBJ2-3; perhaps TRBD2 as D (6 bases). Germline values: CDR1 MNHEY, CDR2 SVGAGI. CDR3 length equals 15 residues. V lost 0 bases, J lost 3 bases, and 10 bases lay in between. For the CDR3, the DNA is TGTGCCAGCAGTTACTCTGGTGGGAGGACAGATACGCAGTATTTT. Protein: CASSYSGGRTDTQYF.

The CDR3 loop reads CASSLSPSGPPDTQYF. DNA for the CDR3: TGTGCCAGCAGCCTCTCCCCTAGCGGGCCCCCAGATACGCAGTATTTT. The rearrangement links TRBV7-8 to TRBJ2-3; TRBD2 matches at 8 bases. The V and J ends lost 5 bases and 4 bases, in that order; junction bases with no gene match: 11. This CDR3 region has 16 residues. Germline V lookup: CDR1 SGHVS, CDR2 FQNEAQ.

The chain couples TRBV6-5 to TRBJ2-7; TRBD1 matches at 11 bases. Germline CDR1 MNHEY, CDR2 SVGAGI. The length of the CDR3 is 15 residues. J lost 7 bases, V lost 6 bases, and 11 bases had no gene match. CDR3 sequence (DNA): TGTGCCAGCAGCAGATTGGACAGGGGGCTGGGGGAGCAGTACTTC. Encoded protein: CASSRLDRGLGEQYF.

The genes are TRBV6-1 and TRBJ1-2; D not certain. The V and J ends lost 1 base and 5 bases respectively, with 11 bases between them. This CDR3 contains 14 residues. CDR1 and CDR2 from the germline V gene are MNHNS and SASEGT. The CDR3 region has the DNA TGTGCCAGCAGTGAAGGGGTTGGGCGATATGGCTACACCTTC. It yields the protein CASSEGVGRYGYTF.

The chain employs TRBV7-2 and TRBJ1-3; 10 nucleotides line up with TRBD1. Unmatched junction bases numbered 11, after V lost 5 bases and J lost 4 bases. This CDR3 has 17 residues. Germline loops: CDR1 SGHTA, CDR2 FQGNSA. The CDR3 is CASSESPGQGLGNTIYF. DNA for the CDR3: TGTGCCAGCAGCGAAAGCCCGGGACAGGGGCTAGGAAACACCATATATTTT.

The rearrangement links TRBV7-2 to TRBJ1-4; D might be TRBD1 (5 bases). Trimming took 5 bases from V and 8 from J, leaving 12 bases between them. This CDR3 region has 13 residues. Germline values: CDR1 SGHTA, CDR2 FQGNSA. Here the CDR3 reads CASSQGVREKLFF. The CDR3 DNA sequence: TGTGCCAGCAGCCAAGGGGTACGGGAAAAACTGTTTTTT.

The chain has TRBV9 and TRBJ1-1; D is undetermined. The CDR3 length is 12 residues. V lost 0 bases, J lost 3 bases, and 3 bases lay in between. CDR1 and CDR2 from the germline V gene are SGDLS and YYNGEE. The CDR3 nucleotides are TGTGCCAGCAGCGTAGCGGACACTGAAGCTTTCTTT. Translating gives CASSVADTEAFF.

V is TRBV30 and J is TRBJ1-2; D perhaps matches TRBD1 (5 bases). Trimming took 0 bases from V and 2 from J, leaving 16 bases between them. Per germline, CDR1 GTSNPN and CDR2 SVGIG (reference sequence). The CDR3 has 16 amino acids. The CDR3 region is CAWSVSGLGGNYGYTF. Here the CDR3 DNA reads TGTGCCTGGAGTGTATCTGGGCTTGGGGGGAACTATGGCTACACCTTC. Drawing the rest from reference TRBV30 and TRBJ1-2, the complete variable domain is SQTIHQWPATLVQPVGSPLSLECTVEGTSNPNLYWYRQAAGRGLQLLFYSVGIGQISSEVPQNLSASRPQDRQFILSSKKLLLSDSGFYLCAWSVSGLGGNYGYTFGSGTRLTVV.

The gene calls are TRBV19 and TRBJ2-6; unclear D gene. CDR1 is LNHDA, CDR2 SQIVND, per germline (reference sequence). The ends were cut back, 10 bases at V and 2 bases at J, with 18 bases in the middle. The length of the CDR3 is 16 residues. The CDR3 spells CANPQIRSTGANVLTF. DNA for the CDR3: TGTGCCAACCCCCAAATTAGGAGTACTGGGGCCAACGTCCTGACTTTC.